This entry is about one TCR beta chain. The germline V and J ends were trimmed by 7 bases and 5 bases, with 11 bases remaining between them. Germline V lookup: CDR1 MDHEN, CDR2 SYDVKM. The CDR3 consists of 12 residues. This sample stems from a study of CDR3 diversity in severe acne. MiXCR, run by TCRdb on the PCR reads, gives a single entry per CDR3 protein. The sample shows approximately 84,000 distinct CDR3 sequences, 51% of them seen only once. Sequencing input: blood. The clonotype comes from a male donor in good health, without acne. The V and J genes are TRBV28 and TRBJ2-5; D is unresolved. CDR3 nucleotides: TGTGCCAGCACCTCCTTCAGGGAGACCCAGTACTTC. Amino acid sequence: CASTSFRETQYF.